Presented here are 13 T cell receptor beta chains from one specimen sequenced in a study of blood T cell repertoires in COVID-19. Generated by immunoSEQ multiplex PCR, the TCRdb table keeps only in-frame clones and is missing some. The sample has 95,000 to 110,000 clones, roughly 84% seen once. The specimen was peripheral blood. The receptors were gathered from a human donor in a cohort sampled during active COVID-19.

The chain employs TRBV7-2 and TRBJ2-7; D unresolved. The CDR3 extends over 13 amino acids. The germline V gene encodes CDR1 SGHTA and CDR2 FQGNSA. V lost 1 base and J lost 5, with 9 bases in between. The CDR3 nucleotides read TGTGCCAGCAGCTTAGATGACTTTGACGAGCAGTACTTC. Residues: CASSLDDFDEQYF.

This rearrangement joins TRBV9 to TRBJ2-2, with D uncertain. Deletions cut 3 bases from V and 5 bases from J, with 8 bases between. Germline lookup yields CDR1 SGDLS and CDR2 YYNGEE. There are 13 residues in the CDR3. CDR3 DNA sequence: TGTGCCAGCAGCGATTGGAGAACCGGGGAGCTGTTTTTT. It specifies CASSDWRTGELFF.

CDR3 in DNA: TGTGCCAGTAGTCCTCGTCCGGCGCGGGGGTACAATGAGCAGTTCTTC. This sequence encodes CASSPRPARGYNEQFF. The V gene is TRBV19, the J gene TRBJ2-1; 7 bases line up with TRBD2. V was clipped by 5 bases and J by 4 bases; unmatched bases: 11. The CDR3 consists of 16 residues. The germline V gene has CDR1 LNHDA and CDR2 SQIVND (reference sequence).

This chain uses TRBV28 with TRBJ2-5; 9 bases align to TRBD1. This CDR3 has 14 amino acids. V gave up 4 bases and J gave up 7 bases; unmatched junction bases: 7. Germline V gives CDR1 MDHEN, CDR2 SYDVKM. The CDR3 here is CASSSYRGLGTQYF. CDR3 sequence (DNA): TGTGCCAGCAGTTCCTACAGGGGGCTGGGGACCCAGTACTTC.

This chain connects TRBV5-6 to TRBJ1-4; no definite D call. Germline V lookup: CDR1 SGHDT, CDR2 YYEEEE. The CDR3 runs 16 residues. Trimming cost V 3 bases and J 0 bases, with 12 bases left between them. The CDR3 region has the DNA TGTGCCAGCAGCTGGAAAGGAAGCGCAACTAATGAAAAACTGTTTTTT. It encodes CASSWKGSATNEKLFF.

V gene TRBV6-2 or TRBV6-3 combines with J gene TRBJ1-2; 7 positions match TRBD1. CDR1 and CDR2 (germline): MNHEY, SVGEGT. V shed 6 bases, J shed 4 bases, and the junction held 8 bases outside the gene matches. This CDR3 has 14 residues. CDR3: CASSLTTGTYGYTF. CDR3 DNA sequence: TGTGCCAGCAGCCTAACGACAGGGACCTATGGCTACACCTTC.

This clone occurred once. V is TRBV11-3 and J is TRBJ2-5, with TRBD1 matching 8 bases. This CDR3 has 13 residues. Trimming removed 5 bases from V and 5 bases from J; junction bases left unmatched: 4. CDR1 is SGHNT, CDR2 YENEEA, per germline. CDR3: CASSDRGSETQYF. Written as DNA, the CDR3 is TGTGCCAGCAGCGACAGGGGTTCCGAGACCCAGTACTTC.

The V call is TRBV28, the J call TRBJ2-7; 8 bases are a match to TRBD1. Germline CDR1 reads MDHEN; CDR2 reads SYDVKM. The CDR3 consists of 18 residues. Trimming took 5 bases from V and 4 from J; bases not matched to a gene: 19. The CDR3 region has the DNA TGTGCCAGCAGTCCTCGGACAGGGATCCGTCGAGTTACTTACGAGCAGTACTTC. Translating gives CASSPRTGIRRVTYEQYF.

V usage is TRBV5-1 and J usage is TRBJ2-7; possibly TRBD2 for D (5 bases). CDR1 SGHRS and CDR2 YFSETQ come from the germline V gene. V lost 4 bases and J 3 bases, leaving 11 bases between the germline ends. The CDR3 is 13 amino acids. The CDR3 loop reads CASSPRGGYEQYF. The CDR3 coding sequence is TGCGCCAGCAGCCCTAGAGGAGGCTACGAGCAGTACTTC.

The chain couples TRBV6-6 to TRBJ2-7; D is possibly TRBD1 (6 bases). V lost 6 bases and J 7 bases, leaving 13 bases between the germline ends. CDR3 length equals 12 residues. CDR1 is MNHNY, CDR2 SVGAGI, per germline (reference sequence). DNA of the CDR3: TGTGCCAGCAGCCCAAACAGGGCTGAGCAGTACGTC. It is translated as CASSPNRAEQYV.

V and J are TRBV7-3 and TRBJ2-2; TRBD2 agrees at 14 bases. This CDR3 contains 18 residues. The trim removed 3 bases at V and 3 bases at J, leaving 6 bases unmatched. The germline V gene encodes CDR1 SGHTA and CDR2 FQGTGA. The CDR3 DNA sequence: TGTGCCAGCAGCTTGGGACTAGCGGGAGTACGGGACACCGGGGAGCTGTTTTTT. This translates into CASSLGLAGVRDTGELFF.

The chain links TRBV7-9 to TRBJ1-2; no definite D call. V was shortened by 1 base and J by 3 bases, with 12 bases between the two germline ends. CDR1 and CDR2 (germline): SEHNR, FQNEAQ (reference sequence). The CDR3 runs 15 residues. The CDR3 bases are TGTGCCAGCAGCTTAGGGAGGGAATGGGACTATGGCTACACCTTC. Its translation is CASSLGREWDYGYTF.

The CDR3 is CASSEGAGPYEQYV. CDR3 coding DNA: TGTGCCAGCAGTGAAGGGGCGGGCCCTTACGAGCAGTACGTC. The gene calls are TRBV6-1 and TRBJ2-7; maybe TRBD2 (5 bases). V was cut by 1 base and J by 4 bases, with 11 bases left in between. Germline-derived CDR1 and CDR2 are MNHNS and SASEGT. This CDR3 is 14 amino acids long.